A selection of T cell receptor beta chains follows, all from one sample in a study of blood T cell repertoires in COVID-19. The method was immunoSEQ multiplex PCR; TCRdb's version includes in-frame clones alone and lacks a portion of them. The sample records around 170,000 clones, 90% being singletons. The material sequenced was peripheral blood. The receptors were gathered from a man aged 50-60 years with acute or convalescent COVID-19. The CDR3 runs from the conserved cysteine through the conserved F or W. The order of the fields is clone size, J gene, D gene, V gene, CDR3 protein, CDR3 DNA. A D gene is named only where the DNA matches it firmly. Not every row has a clone size; where given, it reads once, few, many or a size class.

clone size: NA
J gene: TRBJ1-1
D gene: NA
V gene: TRBV7-9
CDR3 protein: CASSLLERKAFF
CDR3 DNA: TGTGCCAGCAGCTTATTGGAGAGGAAAGCTTTCTTT

clone size: NA
J gene: TRBJ2-1
D gene: NA
V gene: TRBV20-1
CDR3 protein: CSANTDNEQFF
CDR3 DNA: TGCAGTGCTAATACGGACAATGAGCAGTTCTTC

clone size: NA
J gene: TRBJ1-2
D gene: TRBD1
V gene: TRBV27
CDR3 protein: CASSLGTWTGSRRYGYTF
CDR3 DNA: TGTGCCAGCAGCCTCGGAACCTGGACAGGGTCCCGGAGGTATGGCTACACCTTC

clone size: NA
J gene: TRBJ1-5
D gene: TRBD1
V gene: TRBV27
CDR3 protein: CASRATGDQPQHF
CDR3 DNA: TGTGCCAGCAGGGCGACAGGGGATCAGCCCCAGCATTTT

clone size: NA
J gene: TRBJ2-1
D gene: NA
V gene: TRBV3-1/TRBV3-2
CDR3 protein: CASSQVSGAPNNEQFF
CDR3 DNA: TGTGCCAGCAGCCAAGTTTCCGGAGCGCCCAACAATGAGCAGTTCTTC

clone size: NA
J gene: TRBJ2-2
D gene: TRBD2
V gene: TRBV2
CDR3 protein: CASSGKSGGFTGELFF
CDR3 DNA: TGTGCCAGCAGTGGGAAGAGCGGGGGTTTCACCGGGGAGCTGTTTTTT

clone size: once
J gene: TRBJ2-3
D gene: TRBD2
V gene: TRBV27
CDR3 protein: CASSRLAGAADTQYF
CDR3 DNA: TGTGCCAGCAGTCGTCTAGCGGGAGCAGCGGATACGCAGTATTTT

clone size: NA
J gene: TRBJ2-3
D gene: TRBD2
V gene: TRBV29-1
CDR3 protein: CSVTLAGGPEYF
CDR3 DNA: TGCAGCGTCACACTAGCGGGGGGCCCGGAGTATTTT

clone size: NA
J gene: TRBJ2-7
D gene: NA
V gene: TRBV18
CDR3 protein: CASSPPRSQGYEQYF
CDR3 DNA: TGTGCCAGCTCACCACCAAGGAGTCAAGGCTACGAGCAGTACTTC

clone size: once
J gene: TRBJ2-3
D gene: TRBD1
V gene: TRBV6-1
CDR3 protein: CASSLQGSTDTQYF
CDR3 DNA: TGTGCCAGCAGTCTACAGGGGAGCACAGATACGCAGTATTTT

clone size: NA
J gene: TRBJ2-2
D gene: TRBD1
V gene: TRBV27
CDR3 protein: CASSLRGQGIGELFF
CDR3 DNA: TGTGCCAGCAGTTTAAGGGGACAGGGGATCGGGGAGCTGTTTTTT

clone size: NA
J gene: TRBJ2-2
D gene: NA
V gene: TRBV10-3
CDR3 protein: CAISGSQGVAGELFF
CDR3 DNA: TGTGCCATCAGTGGCTCCCAAGGGGTGGCCGGGGAGCTGTTTTTT

clone size: once
J gene: TRBJ1-1
D gene: NA
V gene: TRBV5-3
CDR3 protein: CARSLGPTNTEAFF
CDR3 DNA: TGTGCCAGAAGCTTGGGACCGACAAACACTGAAGCTTTCTTT

clone size: NA
J gene: TRBJ2-5
D gene: NA
V gene: TRBV5-5
CDR3 protein: CASSLWQSETQYF
CDR3 DNA: TGTGCCAGCAGCTTGTGGCAATCAGAGACCCAGTACTTC

clone size: NA
J gene: TRBJ1-5
D gene: TRBD1
V gene: TRBV6-1
CDR3 protein: CASSERGRGTVWPQHF
CDR3 DNA: TGTGCCAGCAGCGAAAGGGGCAGGGGGACGGTTTGGCCCCAGCATTTT

clone size: NA
J gene: TRBJ1-2
D gene: TRBD1
V gene: TRBV5-5
CDR3 protein: CASSHSPGQGSYGYTF
CDR3 DNA: TGTGCCAGCAGCCACAGCCCGGGACAGGGGTCCTATGGCTACACCTTC

clone size: NA
J gene: TRBJ1-1
D gene: NA
V gene: TRBV5-1
CDR3 protein: CASSFTNMNTEAFF
CDR3 DNA: TGCGCCAGCAGCTTTACAAACATGAACACTGAAGCTTTCTTT

clone size: NA
J gene: TRBJ1-4
D gene: TRBD1
V gene: TRBV19
CDR3 protein: CASNSGQGLEKLFF
CDR3 DNA: TGTGCCAGTAATTCGGGACAGGGGCTTGAAAAACTGTTTTTT

clone size: NA
J gene: TRBJ2-3
D gene: TRBD1
V gene: TRBV5-6
CDR3 protein: CASSSDRLYFTDTQYF
CDR3 DNA: TGTGCCAGCAGCTCGGACAGGCTTTACTTCACAGATACGCAGTATTTT

clone size: NA
J gene: TRBJ1-1
D gene: TRBD1
V gene: TRBV19
CDR3 protein: CASSRKDRENTEAFF
CDR3 DNA: TGTGCCAGTAGTAGAAAGGACAGGGAGAACACTGAAGCTTTCTTT

clone size: NA
J gene: TRBJ2-2
D gene: TRBD2
V gene: TRBV4-1
CDR3 protein: CASSQDAGGYGTGELFF
CDR3 DNA: TGCGCCAGCAGCCAAGATGCGGGAGGGTACGGGACCGGGGAGCTGTTTTTT

clone size: NA
J gene: TRBJ1-2
D gene: TRBD1
V gene: TRBV5-1
CDR3 protein: CASRFGDSNNYGYTF
CDR3 DNA: TGCGCCAGCAGGTTTGGGGACAGCAATAACTATGGCTACACCTTC

clone size: NA
J gene: TRBJ1-6
D gene: NA
V gene: TRBV28
CDR3 protein: CASTWDTNNSPLHF
CDR3 DNA: TGTGCCAGCACCTGGGACACGAATAATTCACCCCTCCACTTT

clone size: NA
J gene: TRBJ1-2
D gene: NA
V gene: TRBV7-8
CDR3 protein: CASSRTVYGYTF
CDR3 DNA: TGTGCCAGCAGCCGGACAGTCTATGGCTACACCTTC

clone size: NA
J gene: TRBJ1-5
D gene: NA
V gene: TRBV10-3
CDR3 protein: CAIRQYGQPQHF
CDR3 DNA: TGTGCCATCCGACAGTACGGTCAGCCCCAGCATTTT

clone size: NA
J gene: TRBJ1-1
D gene: TRBD1
V gene: TRBV3-1/TRBV3-2
CDR3 protein: CASSLNGDRGGTEAFF
CDR3 DNA: TGTGCCAGCAGCCTAAACGGGGACAGGGGAGGCACTGAAGCTTTCTTT

clone size: NA
J gene: TRBJ2-6
D gene: NA
V gene: TRBV3-1/TRBV3-2
CDR3 protein: CASSPDSSGANVLTF
CDR3 DNA: TGTGCCAGCAGCCCCGACAGCTCTGGGGCCAACGTCCTGACTTTC

clone size: NA
J gene: TRBJ1-1
D gene: NA
V gene: TRBV28
CDR3 protein: CASSLARPEAFF
CDR3 DNA: TGTGCCAGCAGTTTAGCCAGGCCAGAAGCTTTCTTT

clone size: NA
J gene: TRBJ2-5
D gene: NA
V gene: TRBV5-1
CDR3 protein: CASSLSGSETQYF
CDR3 DNA: TGCGCCAGCAGCTTGTCCGGGTCGGAGACCCAGTACTTC

clone size: NA
J gene: TRBJ2-7
D gene: TRBD2
V gene: TRBV9
CDR3 protein: CASSVGTSGYEQYF
CDR3 DNA: TGTGCCAGCAGCGTAGGGACTAGCGGCTACGAGCAGTACTTC

clone size: NA
J gene: TRBJ2-3
D gene: NA
V gene: TRBV9
CDR3 protein: CASSVFPGDTDTQYF
CDR3 DNA: TGTGCCAGCAGCGTATTTCCAGGGGATACAGATACGCAGTATTTT

clone size: NA
J gene: TRBJ1-2
D gene: NA
V gene: TRBV19
CDR3 protein: CASSPLVGFNYGYTF
CDR3 DNA: TGTGCCAGTAGCCCCCTTGTCGGGTTTAACTATGGCTACACCTTC

clone size: NA
J gene: TRBJ1-1
D gene: TRBD1
V gene: TRBV28
CDR3 protein: CASTSPTGGGRTEAFF
CDR3 DNA: TGTGCCAGCACGAGCCCCACAGGGGGCGGGCGCACTGAAGCTTTCTTT

clone size: NA
J gene: TRBJ1-1
D gene: TRBD1
V gene: TRBV18
CDR3 protein: CASSLQGAIMNTEAFF
CDR3 DNA: TGTGCCAGCTCACTTCAGGGGGCGATTATGAACACTGAAGCTTTCTTT

clone size: NA
J gene: TRBJ1-4
D gene: NA
V gene: TRBV15
CDR3 protein: CATSRVPTTNEKLFF
CDR3 DNA: TGTGCCACCAGCAGAGTTCCCACAACTAATGAAAAACTGTTTTTT

clone size: NA
J gene: TRBJ2-5
D gene: TRBD1
V gene: TRBV7-9
CDR3 protein: CASSLQQGTEQETQYF
CDR3 DNA: TGTGCCAGCAGCTTACAGCAAGGGACAGAACAAGAGACCCAGTACTTC

clone size: NA
J gene: TRBJ2-5
D gene: TRBD1
V gene: TRBV7-2
CDR3 protein: CASSSDRGLETQYF
CDR3 DNA: TGTGCCAGCAGCTCGGACAGGGGTTTGGAGACCCAGTACTTC

clone size: NA
J gene: TRBJ1-2
D gene: TRBD1
V gene: TRBV7-6
CDR3 protein: CASSFGQGGGGGYTF
CDR3 DNA: TGTGCCAGCAGCTTCGGACAGGGCGGAGGAGGCGGCTACACCTTC

clone size: NA
J gene: TRBJ2-6
D gene: NA
V gene: TRBV19
CDR3 protein: CASSMGVGGRAPFSGANVLTF
CDR3 DNA: TGTGCCAGTAGTATGGGAGTAGGGGGGAGGGCCCCTTTCTCTGGGGCCAACGTCCTGACTTTC

clone size: once
J gene: TRBJ2-1
D gene: NA
V gene: TRBV15
CDR3 protein: CAISIWGPNEQFF
CDR3 DNA: TGTGCCATCAGCATTTGGGGCCCCAATGAGCAGTTCTTC

clone size: few
J gene: TRBJ1-4
D gene: NA
V gene: TRBV3-1/TRBV3-2
CDR3 protein: CASSQDSTAATNEKLFF
CDR3 DNA: TGTGCCAGCAGCCAAGATAGTACAGCCGCAACTAATGAAAAACTGTTTTTT

clone size: NA
J gene: TRBJ2-6
D gene: TRBD1
V gene: TRBV5-5
CDR3 protein: CASSQDRVYTGANVLTF
CDR3 DNA: TGTGCCAGCAGCCAGGACAGGGTCTATACCGGGGCCAACGTCCTGACTTTC

clone size: NA
J gene: TRBJ2-5
D gene: TRBD1
V gene: TRBV7-2
CDR3 protein: CASSLARATGGETQYF
CDR3 DNA: TGTGCCAGCAGCTTAGCGAGGGCCACAGGGGGAGAGACCCAGTACTTC

clone size: NA
J gene: TRBJ2-1
D gene: NA
V gene: TRBV28
CDR3 protein: CASEESSYNEQFF
CDR3 DNA: TGTGCCAGCGAGGAGAGCTCCTACAATGAGCAGTTCTTC

clone size: NA
J gene: TRBJ2-3
D gene: TRBD2
V gene: TRBV9
CDR3 protein: CASSVVGRPTDTQYF
CDR3 DNA: TGTGCCAGCAGCGTAGTCGGGAGGCCCACAGATACGCAGTATTTT

clone size: NA
J gene: TRBJ1-1
D gene: NA
V gene: TRBV6-5
CDR3 protein: CASSKRTETEAFF
CDR3 DNA: TGTGCCAGCAGTAAGCGGACAGAAACTGAAGCTTTCTTT

clone size: NA
J gene: TRBJ1-3
D gene: NA
V gene: TRBV7-8
CDR3 protein: CASSPRVWNSGNTIYF
CDR3 DNA: TGTGCCAGCAGCCCCAGGGTTTGGAACTCTGGAAACACCATATATTTT

clone size: NA
J gene: TRBJ1-1
D gene: NA
V gene: TRBV9
CDR3 protein: CASRARLAGEAFF
CDR3 DNA: TGTGCCAGCAGAGCGCGCTTGGCCGGTGAAGCTTTCTTT

clone size: NA
J gene: TRBJ2-1
D gene: TRBD2
V gene: TRBV19
CDR3 protein: CASTSHGLVRSNEQFF
CDR3 DNA: TGTGCCAGTACGTCCCACGGACTAGTGAGGTCCAATGAGCAGTTCTTC

clone size: NA
J gene: TRBJ2-5
D gene: NA
V gene: TRBV18
CDR3 protein: CASSPKLAGRETQYF
CDR3 DNA: TGTGCCAGCTCACCAAAACTAGCCGGGCGGGAGACCCAGTACTTC

clone size: NA
J gene: TRBJ2-2
D gene: TRBD2
V gene: TRBV6-5
CDR3 protein: CASRLAGENTGELFF
CDR3 DNA: TGTGCCAGCAGACTAGCGGGGGAGAACACCGGGGAGCTGTTTTTT

clone size: few
J gene: TRBJ1-2
D gene: NA
V gene: TRBV6-5
CDR3 protein: CASSYDRSSYGYTF
CDR3 DNA: TGTGCCAGCAGTTATGACAGAAGTTCCTATGGCTACACCTTC

clone size: NA
J gene: TRBJ2-2
D gene: TRBD1
V gene: TRBV10-3
CDR3 protein: CAITETLGQGTSPNTGELFF
CDR3 DNA: TGTGCCATCACTGAGACCCTGGGACAGGGGACCTCGCCGAACACCGGGGAGCTGTTTTTT

clone size: NA
J gene: TRBJ1-6
D gene: NA
V gene: TRBV21-1
CDR3 protein: CASSTYGGARPYNSPLHF
CDR3 DNA: TGTGCCAGCAGCACCTATGGGGGGGCGAGACCCTATAATTCACCCCTCCACTTT